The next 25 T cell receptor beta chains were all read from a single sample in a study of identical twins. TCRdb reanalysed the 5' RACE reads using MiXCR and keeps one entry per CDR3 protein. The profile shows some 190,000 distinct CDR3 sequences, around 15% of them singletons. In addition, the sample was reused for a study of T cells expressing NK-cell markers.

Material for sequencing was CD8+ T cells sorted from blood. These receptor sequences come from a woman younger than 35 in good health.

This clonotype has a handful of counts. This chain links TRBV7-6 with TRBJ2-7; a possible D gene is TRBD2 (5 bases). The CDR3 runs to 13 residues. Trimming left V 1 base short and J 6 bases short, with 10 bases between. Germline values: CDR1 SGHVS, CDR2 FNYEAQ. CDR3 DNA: TGTGCCAGCAGCTTAGGTGGAGAGGGCGAGCAGTACTTC. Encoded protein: CASSLGGEGEQYF. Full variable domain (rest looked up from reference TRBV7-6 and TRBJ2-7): GAGVSQSPRYKVTKRGQDVALRCDPISGHVSLYWYRQALGQGPEFLTYFNYEAQQDKSGLPNDRFSAERPEGSISTLTIQRTEQRDSAMYRCASSLGGEGEQYFGPGTRLTVT.

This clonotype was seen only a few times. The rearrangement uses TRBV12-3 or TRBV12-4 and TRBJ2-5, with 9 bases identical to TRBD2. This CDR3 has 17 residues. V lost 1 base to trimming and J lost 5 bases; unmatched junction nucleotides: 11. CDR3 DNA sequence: TGTGCCAGCAGTTTAGAATTCCACGGGAGCGGGGGGGAGACCCAGTACTTC. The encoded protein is CASSLEFHGSGGETQYF.

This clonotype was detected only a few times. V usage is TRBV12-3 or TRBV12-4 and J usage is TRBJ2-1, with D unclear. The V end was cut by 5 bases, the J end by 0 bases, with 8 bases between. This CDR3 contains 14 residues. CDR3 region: CASSNSDSYNEQFF. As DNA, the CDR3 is TGTGCCAGCAGTAACTCTGACTCCTACAATGAGCAGTTCTTC.

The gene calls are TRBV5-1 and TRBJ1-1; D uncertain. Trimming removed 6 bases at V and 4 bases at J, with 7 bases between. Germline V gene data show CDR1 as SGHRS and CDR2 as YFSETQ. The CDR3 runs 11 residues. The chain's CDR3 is CASKLSTEAFF. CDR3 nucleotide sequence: TGCGCCAGCAAGTTAAGCACTGAAGCTTTCTTT.

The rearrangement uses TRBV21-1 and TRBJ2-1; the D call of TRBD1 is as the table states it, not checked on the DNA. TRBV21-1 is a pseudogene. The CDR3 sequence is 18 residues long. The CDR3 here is CASSTRGTGVSSYNEQFF. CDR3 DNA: TGTGCCAGCAGCACAAGGGGGACCGGTGTGAGCTCCTACAATGAGCAGTTCTTC.

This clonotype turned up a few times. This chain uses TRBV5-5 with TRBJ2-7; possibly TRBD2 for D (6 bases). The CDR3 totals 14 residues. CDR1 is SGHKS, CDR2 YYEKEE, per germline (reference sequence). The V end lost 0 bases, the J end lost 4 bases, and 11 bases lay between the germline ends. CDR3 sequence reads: CASSLVGTGYEQYF. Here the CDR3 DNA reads TGTGCCAGCAGCTTGGTTGGGACTGGGTACGAGCAGTACTTC.

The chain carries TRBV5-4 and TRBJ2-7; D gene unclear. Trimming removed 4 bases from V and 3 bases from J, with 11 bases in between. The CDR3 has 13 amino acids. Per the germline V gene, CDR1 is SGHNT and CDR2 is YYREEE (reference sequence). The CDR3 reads CASSPGLFYEQYF. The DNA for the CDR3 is TGTGCCAGCAGCCCTGGGCTCTTCTACGAGCAGTACTTC. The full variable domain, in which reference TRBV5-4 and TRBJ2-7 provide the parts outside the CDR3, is ETGVTQSPTHLIKTRGQQVTLRCSSQSGHNTVSWYQQALGQGPQFIFQYYREEENGRGNFPPRFSGLQFPNYSSELNVNALELDDSALYLCASSPGLFYEQYFGPGTRLTVT.

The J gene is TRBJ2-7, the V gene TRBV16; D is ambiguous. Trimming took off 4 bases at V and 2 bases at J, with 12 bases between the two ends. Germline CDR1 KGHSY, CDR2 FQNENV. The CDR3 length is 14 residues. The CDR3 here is CASSPLDNPYEQYF. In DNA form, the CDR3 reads TGTGCCAGCAGCCCCCTCGACAACCCCTACGAGCAGTACTTC.

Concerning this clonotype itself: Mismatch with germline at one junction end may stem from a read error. In nucleotides, the CDR3 is TGTGCCAGCAGCCTGAACGCCGGGGAGCTGTTTTTT. This sequence encodes CASSLNAGELFF. The genes are TRBV14 and TRBJ2-2, with D unresolved. Germline V CDR1 and CDR2: SGHDN, FVKESK. This CDR3 spans 12 amino acids. Variable domain in full (rest from reference TRBV14 and TRBJ2-2): EAGVTQFPSHSVIEKGQTVTLRCDPISGHDNLYWYRRVMGKEIKFLLHFVKESKQDESGMPNNRFLAERTGGTYSTLKVQPAELEDSGVYFCASSLNAGELFFGEGSRLTVL.

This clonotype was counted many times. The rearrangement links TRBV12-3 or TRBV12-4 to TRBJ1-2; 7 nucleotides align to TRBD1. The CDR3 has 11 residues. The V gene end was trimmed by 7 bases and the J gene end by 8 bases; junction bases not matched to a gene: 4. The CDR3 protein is CASTQGGGYTF. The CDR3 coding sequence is TGTGCCAGCACCCAAGGGGGCGGCTACACCTTC.

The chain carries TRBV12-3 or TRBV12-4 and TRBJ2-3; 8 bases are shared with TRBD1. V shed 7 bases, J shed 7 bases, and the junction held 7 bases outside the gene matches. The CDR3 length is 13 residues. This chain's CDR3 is CASTDRGSNTQYF. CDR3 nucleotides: TGTGCCAGCACCGACAGGGGATCAAATACGCAGTATTTT.

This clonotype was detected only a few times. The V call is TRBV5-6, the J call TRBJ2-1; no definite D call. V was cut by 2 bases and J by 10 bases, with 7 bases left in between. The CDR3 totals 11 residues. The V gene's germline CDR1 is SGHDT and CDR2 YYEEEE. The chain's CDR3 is CASSFGREQFF. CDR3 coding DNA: TGTGCCAGCAGCTTCGGACGGGAGCAGTTCTTC.

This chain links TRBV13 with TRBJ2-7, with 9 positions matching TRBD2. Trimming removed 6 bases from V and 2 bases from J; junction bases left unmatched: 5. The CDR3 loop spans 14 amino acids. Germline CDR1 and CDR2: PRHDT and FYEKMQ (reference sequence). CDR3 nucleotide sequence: TGTGCCAGCAGATTGCGGGAGGGTGCCTACGAGCAGTACTTC. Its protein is CASRLREGAYEQYF. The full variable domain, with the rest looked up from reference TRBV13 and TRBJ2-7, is AAGVIQSPRHLIKEKRETATLKCYPIPRHDTVYWYQQGPGQDPQFLISFYEKMQSDKGSIPDRFSAQQFSDYHSELNMSSLELGDSALYFCASRLREGAYEQYFGPGTRLTVT.

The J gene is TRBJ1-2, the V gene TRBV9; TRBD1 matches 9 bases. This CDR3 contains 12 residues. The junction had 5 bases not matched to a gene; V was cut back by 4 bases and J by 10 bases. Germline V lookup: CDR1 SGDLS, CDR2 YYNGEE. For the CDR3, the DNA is TGTGCCAGCAGCCCAAACAGGGGGCACTACACCTTC. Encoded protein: CASSPNRGHYTF. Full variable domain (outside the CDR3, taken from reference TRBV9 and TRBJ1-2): DSGVTQTPKHLITATGQRVTLRCSPRSGDLSVYWYQQSLDQGLQFLIQYYNGEERAKGNILERFSAQQFPDLHSELNLSSLELGDSALYFCASSPNRGHYTFGSGTRLTVV.

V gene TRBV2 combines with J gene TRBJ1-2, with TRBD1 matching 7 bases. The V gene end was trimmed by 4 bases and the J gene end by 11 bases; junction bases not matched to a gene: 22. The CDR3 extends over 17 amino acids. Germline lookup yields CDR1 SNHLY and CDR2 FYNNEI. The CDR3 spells CASSVPGGENLFFGYTF. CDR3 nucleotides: TGTGCCAGCAGTGTCCCAGGGGGTGAAAACCTCTTCTTCGGGTACACCTTC.

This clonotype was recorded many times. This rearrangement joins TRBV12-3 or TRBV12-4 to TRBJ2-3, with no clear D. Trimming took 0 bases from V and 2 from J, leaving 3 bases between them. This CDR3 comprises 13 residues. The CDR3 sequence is CASSLAPTDTQYF. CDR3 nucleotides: TGTGCCAGCAGTTTAGCCCCCACAGATACGCAGTATTTT.

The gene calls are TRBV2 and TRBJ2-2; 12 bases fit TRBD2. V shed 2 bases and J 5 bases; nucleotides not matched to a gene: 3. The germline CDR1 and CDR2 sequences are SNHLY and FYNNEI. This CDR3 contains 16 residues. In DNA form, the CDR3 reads TGTGCCAGCAGTGAACTAGCGGGGGGGGTGACCGGGGAGCTGTTTTTT. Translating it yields CASSELAGGVTGELFF.

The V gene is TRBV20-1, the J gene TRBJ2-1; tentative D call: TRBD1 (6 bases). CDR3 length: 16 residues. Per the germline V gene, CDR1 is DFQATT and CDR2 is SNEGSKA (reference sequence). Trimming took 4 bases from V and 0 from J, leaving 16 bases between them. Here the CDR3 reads CSATPRTVSSYNEQFF. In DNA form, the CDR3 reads TGCAGTGCTACCCCTAGGACAGTCAGCTCCTACAATGAGCAGTTCTTC.

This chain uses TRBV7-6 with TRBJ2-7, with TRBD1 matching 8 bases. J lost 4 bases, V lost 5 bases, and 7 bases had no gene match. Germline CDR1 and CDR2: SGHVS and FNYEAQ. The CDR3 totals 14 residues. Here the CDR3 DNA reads TGTGCCAGCAGCCTTCGGGACAGGAGATACGAGCAGTACTTC. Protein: CASSLRDRRYEQYF.

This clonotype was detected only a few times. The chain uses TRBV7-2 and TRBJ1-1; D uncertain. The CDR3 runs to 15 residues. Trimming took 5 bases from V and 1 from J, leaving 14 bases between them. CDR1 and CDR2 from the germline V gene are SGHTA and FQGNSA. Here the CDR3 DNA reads TGTGCCAGCAGCCCGCTATACAGTGGGAACACTGAAGCTTTCTTT. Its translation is CASSPLYSGNTEAFF.

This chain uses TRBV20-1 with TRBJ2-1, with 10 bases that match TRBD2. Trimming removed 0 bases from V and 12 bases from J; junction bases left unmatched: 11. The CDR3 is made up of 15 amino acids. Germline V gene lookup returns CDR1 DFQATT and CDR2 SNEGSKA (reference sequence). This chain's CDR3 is CSARDRSLAGVGQFF. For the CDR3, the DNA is TGCAGTGCTAGAGATAGGTCGCTAGCGGGAGTGGGGCAGTTCTTC.

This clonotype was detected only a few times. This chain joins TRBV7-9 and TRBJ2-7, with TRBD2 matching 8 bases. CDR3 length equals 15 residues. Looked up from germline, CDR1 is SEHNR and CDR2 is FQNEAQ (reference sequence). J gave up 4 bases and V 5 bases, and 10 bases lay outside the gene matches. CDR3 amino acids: CASSPAGLGIYEQYF. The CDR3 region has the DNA TGTGCCAGCAGCCCCGCGGGACTAGGGATTTACGAGCAGTACTTC.

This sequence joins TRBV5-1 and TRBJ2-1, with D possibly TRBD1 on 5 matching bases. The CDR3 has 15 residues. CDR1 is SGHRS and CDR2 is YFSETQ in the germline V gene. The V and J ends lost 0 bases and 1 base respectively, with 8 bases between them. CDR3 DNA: TGCGCCAGCAGCTTGGAGGGGCCTTCCTACAATGAGCAGTTCTTC. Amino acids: CASSLEGPSYNEQFF.

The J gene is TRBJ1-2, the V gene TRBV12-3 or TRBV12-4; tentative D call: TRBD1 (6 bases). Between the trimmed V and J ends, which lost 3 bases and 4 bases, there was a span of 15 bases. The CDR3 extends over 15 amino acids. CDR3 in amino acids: CASSFAGQSPYGYTF. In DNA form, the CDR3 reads TGTGCCAGCAGTTTCGCGGGACAAAGCCCCTATGGCTACACCTTC.

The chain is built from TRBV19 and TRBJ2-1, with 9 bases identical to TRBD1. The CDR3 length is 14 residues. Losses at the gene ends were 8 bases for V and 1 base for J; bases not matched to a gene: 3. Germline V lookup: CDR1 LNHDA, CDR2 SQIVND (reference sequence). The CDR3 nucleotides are TGTGCCAGTGCGACAGGGGGTTCCTACAATGAGCAGTTCTTC. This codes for CASATGGSYNEQFF.